The sequence of this TCR beta chain was determined in a study of blood T cells in healthy people across ages (dated by TCRdb to between 2015 and 2017). About the full investigation: Template switching captured roughly one uniquely barcoded TCR beta cDNA molecule per two T cells in model experiments. Using deep sequencing normalized with unique cDNA molecular identifiers, the study measured how TCR beta repertoire diversity changes with age. Four age groups were formed from the donors: young (average about 15 years), middle-aged (around 40), aged (roughly 56) and long-lived (less than 85). To avoid experimental bias, donors of different ages were distributed randomly across sequencing lanes. The study analyzed two additional independent replicas of 1 million unique cDNA reads from the same blood draw for two donors, one aged 18 to 30 and one aged 80 or older.

The library was prepared using 5' RACE. Sequencing was performed on an Illumina HiSeq 2500. A second PCR of about 6 to 11 cycles was run with a J-beta primer mix and a sample-barcoded 5' primer. A unique molecular identifier was introduced onto each TCR beta cDNA molecule by a template-switch 5' adaptor carrying 12 random nucleotides. Each sample yielded at least 3 million CDR3-containing paired-end reads. First-strand cDNA synthesis was performed from all RNA using the Mint cDNA synthesis kit, with priming by a TRBC-specific oligonucleotide. After uracil-DNA glycosylase treatment, a first 18-cycle PCR used universal primers M1SS and BC2_uni_R on all cDNA. In the authors' own workflow: Each sample was normalized by randomly selecting 1 million high-quality reads, each carrying a distinct molecular identifier. Reads with shared molecular identifiers were discarded instead of being binned into consensus sequences. MiTCR, with a Q25 quality threshold and the strictest error-elimination algorithm, was used for CDR3 identification, clonotype clustering and error correction. A nonparametric unseen species model with Euler transformation was used to estimate lower-bound total TCR beta diversity. In-frame beta chains were kept once TCRdb had trimmed the public reads at Q25 with fastp and called clones with MiXCR. Identical CDR3 protein sequences are pooled into one entry, listed with their most common genes and DNA. The V and J calls and clone size are TCRdb's, not the authors'. The sample table holds about 1.8 million distinct CDR3 sequences, of which 49% were seen once. The leading ten clones occupy more than 2% of the sample.

Broader findings and caveats from the paper: The percentage of naive T cells measured by flow cytometry correlated strongly with observed TCR beta diversity. As age increased, observed TCR beta diversity per million T cells dropped in a roughly linear way, and a significant reduction was already evident by age 40. Estimates of total diversity based on one million sequenced T cells were regarded as lower bounds and as underestimates. Because donor CMV infection status was unknown, age-related changes in expanded clonotypes were potentially confounded. Compared with the aged group, the long-lived group had more naive CD4+ T cells, fewer expanded clones and increased TCR diversity, suggesting age selection. Since profiling was done on bulk unsorted PBMCs, naive and antigen-experienced compartments could not be conclusively compared.

The 39 donors, aged about 6 to 95 years, were systemically healthy Caucasian individuals from Russia. Approximately 11 milliliters of peripheral blood were drawn from each donor into EDTA-treated Vacutainer tubes. PBMCs were isolated by Ficoll-Paque density-gradient centrifugation, with at least 6 million obtained per sample. Total RNA was extracted from PBMCs with Trizol reagent, with at least 5.5 micrograms obtained per sample. For every donor, flow cytometry on a PBMC aliquot measured the percentage of naive CD45RAhigh/CD27high T cells. The table lists this clonotype with many counts. Its binding antigen is unknown. The record has no base qualities; no much larger clone is one base away. Reading from cysteine to phenylalanine, the CDR3 counts 15 amino acids. Just the 45-base CDR3 DNA is kept, in frame starting at base 1. The germline V gene encodes CDR1 SGHTA and CDR2 FQGNSA. Clipping removes 5 bases from V and 1 base from J, with 7 as the unmatched junction base count.

The receptor was derived from a woman aged 40 to 50 in good health. The chain links TRBV7-2 with TRBJ2-5; the central 7 bases match TRBD1. The sequenced sample was blood. The CDR3 protein sequence reads: CASSPGTALQETQYF. The DNA is as follows: TGTGCCAGCAGCCCTGGGACAGCGCTCCAAGAGACCCAGTACTTC.